This passage covers 20 T cell receptor beta chains from one sample sequenced in a study of T cell changes during pregnancy in multiple sclerosis. Produced via immunoSEQ multiplex PCR; TCRdb's table is partial and in-frame only. The sample holds fewer than 55,000 clones, roughly 92% seen once. Sequencing was performed on peripheral blood, taken after pregnancy. Source of these receptors: a female donor with multiple sclerosis, enrolled in a pregnancy study.

This clone has only one observation. The V gene is TRBV11-2, the J gene TRBJ2-5; the match to TRBD2 covers 13 bases. The germline CDR1 and CDR2 sequences are SGHAT and FQNNGV. The CDR3 is 15 residues long. J lost 5 bases, V lost 5 bases, and 5 bases had no gene match. CDR3 nucleotides: TGTGCCAGCAGCCCGACTAGCGGGGGGCGGGAGACCCAGTACTTC. This sequence encodes CASSPTSGGRETQYF.

DNA for the CDR3: TGTGCCAGCAGCGTCTACGAGCAGTACTTC. Residues: CASSVYEQYF. The V gene is TRBV2, the J gene TRBJ2-7; the D is unclear. CDR1 is SNHLY and CDR2 is FYNNEI in the germline V gene. V was shortened by 6 bases and J by 3 bases, with 3 bases between the two germline ends. This CDR3 comprises 10 residues.

The CDR3 DNA sequence: TGTGCCAGCAGCTTAATTCGCGGAGAGACCCAGTACTTC. This sequence encodes CASSLIRGETQYF. The V call is TRBV11-3, the J call TRBJ2-5; D is ambiguous. Germline CDR1 SGHNT, CDR2 YENEEA. The V gene lost 2 bases and the J gene lost 4 bases, with 8 bases spanning the gap. The CDR3 spans 13 residues.

The rearrangement links TRBV7-9 to TRBJ2-4, with 8 nucleotides matching TRBD1. The germline CDR1 and CDR2 sequences are SEHNR and FQNEAQ (reference sequence). The trim removed 2 bases at V and 8 bases at J, leaving 20 bases unmatched. This CDR3 is 19 amino acids long. For the CDR3, the DNA is TGTGCCAGCAGCTTATACTTTTATACCCTACAGGGGGGTGGGGACATTCAGTACTTC. Translating gives CASSLYFYTLQGGGDIQYF.

The genes are TRBV6-1 and TRBJ1-2; D unresolved. Germline-derived CDR1 and CDR2 are MNHNS and SASEGT. Trimming left V 7 bases short and J 7 bases short, with 22 bases between. The CDR3 extends over 15 amino acids. For the CDR3, the DNA is TGTGCCAGCATAGATGGTTCCTTAGTGGGCCGTGGCTACACCTTC. Translating gives CASIDGSLVGRGYTF.

This sequence joins TRBV27 and TRBJ2-6; tentatively, D is TRBD1 (6 bases). CDR1 is MNHEY and CDR2 is SMNVEV in the germline V gene (reference sequence). Trimming took off 4 bases at V and 2 bases at J, with 12 bases between the two ends. The CDR3 totals 16 residues. The chain's CDR3 is CASSSEQGPGANVLTF. In DNA, the CDR3 is TGTGCCAGCAGTTCCGAACAGGGCCCTGGGGCCAACGTCCTGACTTTC.

V gene TRBV9 combines with J gene TRBJ2-4, with D perhaps matching TRBD2 (5 bases). CDR1 is SGDLS, CDR2 YYNGEE, per germline. V lost 4 bases, J lost 8 bases, and 16 bases lay in between. The CDR3 has 14 amino acids. In nucleotides, the CDR3 is TGTGCCAGCAGCCCGCGGGCCCTGATGGACATTCAGTACTTC. It yields the protein CASSPRALMDIQYF.

This clone has just one count. The chain uses TRBV5-6 and TRBJ2-5; TRBD1 matches at 7 bases. Germline trimming cut 0 bases from V and 2 bases from J; bases unmatched to any gene: 10. CDR1 and CDR2 from the germline V gene are SGHDT and YYEEEE. The CDR3 runs to 17 residues. The chain's CDR3 is CASSLEIGQAAQETQYF. The CDR3 DNA sequence: TGTGCCAGCAGCTTGGAGATAGGACAGGCGGCACAAGAGACCCAGTACTTC.

The chain employs TRBV6-1 and TRBJ2-5; the match to TRBD2 covers 9 bases. From germline, CDR1 is MNHNS and CDR2 SASEGT. V trimming: 2 bases; J trimming: 2 bases; junction bases outside the gene matches: 3. The CDR3 is made up of 15 amino acids. The CDR3: CASSELSGGQETQYF. For the CDR3, the DNA is TGTGCCAGCAGTGAATTAAGCGGGGGGCAAGAGACCCAGTACTTC.

V and J are TRBV25-1 and TRBJ2-2; D is undetermined. This CDR3 contains 13 residues. Trimming shortened V by 5 bases and J by 5 bases, and 9 bases separated the two germline ends. Germline-derived CDR1 and CDR2 are MGHDK and SYGVNS. The CDR3 DNA sequence: TGTGCCAGCAGTTTAGGCGGAACCGGGGAGCTGTTTTTT. Residues: CASSLGGTGELFF. Full variable domain (missing parts from reference TRBV25-1 and TRBJ2-2): EADIYQTPRYLVIGTGKKITLECSQTMGHDKMYWYQQDPGMELHLIHYSYGVNSTEKGDLSSESTVSRIRTEHFPLTLESARPSHTSQYLCASSLGGTGELFFGEGSRLTVL.

The V call is TRBV6-1, the J call TRBJ1-1; possible D gene TRBD1, 5 bases. This CDR3 has 13 amino acids. CDR1 MNHNS and CDR2 SASEGT come from the germline V gene. The CDR3 DNA reads as TGTTTCCTAAGACAGCAGTTGAACACTGAAGCTTTCTTT. It encodes CFLRQQLNTEAFF.

This chain uses TRBV15 with TRBJ2-3, with a weak D call TRBD1 (5 bases). V shed 3 bases and J shed 1 base, with 11 bases lying between them. In germline, CDR1 is LNHNV, CDR2 YYDKDF (reference sequence). This CDR3 is built from 15 residues. The CDR3 DNA follows: TGTGCCACCAGCAGGGGAACAGGTCGCACAGATACGCAGTATTTT. This codes for CATSRGTGRTDTQYF.

The chain links TRBV5-1 to TRBJ1-1; 7 positions match TRBD1. Germline CDR1 SGHRS, CDR2 YFSETQ. This CDR3 comprises 14 residues. V was clipped by 0 bases and J by 4 bases; unmatched bases: 3. CDR3 sequence (DNA): TGCGCCAGCAGCTTGGACAGGGGATCCACTGAAGCTTTCTTT. Amino acids: CASSLDRGSTEAFF. The full variable domain, with the rest looked up from reference TRBV5-1 and TRBJ1-1, is KAGVTQTPRYLIKTRGQQVTLSCSPISGHRSVSWYQQTPGQGLQFLFEYFSETQRNKGNFPGRFSGRQFSNSRSEMNVSTLELGDSALYLCASSLDRGSTEAFFGQGTRLTVV.

The rearrangement links TRBV12-5 to TRBJ2-3; 9 nucleotides line up with TRBD2. V was clipped by 5 bases and J by 2 bases; unmatched bases: 11. CDR3 length: 17 residues. CDR1 is LGHNT, CDR2 FRNRAP, per germline. CDR3 DNA sequence: TGTGCTAGTGGTATGGGTGGGAGCGGGGGGTTCACAGATACGCAGTATTTT. It specifies CASGMGGSGGFTDTQYF. Full variable domain (remainder filled in from reference TRBV12-5 and TRBJ2-3): DARVTQTPRHKVTEMGQEVTMRCQPILGHNTVFWYRQTMMQGLELLAYFRNRAPLDDSGMPKDRFSAEMPDATLATLKIQPSEPRDSAVYFCASGMGGSGGFTDTQYFGPGTRLTVL.

V usage is TRBV6-5 and J usage is TRBJ1-5, with 10 bases lining up with TRBD1. Unmatched junction bases numbered 3, after V lost 4 bases and J lost 3 bases. The germline V gene has CDR1 MNHEY and CDR2 SVGAGI. The CDR3 length is 15 residues. CDR3 region: CASSSGTGVNQPQHF. CDR3 bases: TGTGCCAGCAGTTCCGGGACAGGGGTCAATCAGCCCCAGCATTTT.

Regarding this clone: The sample contains more than one DNA sequence encoding this CDR3. This chain connects TRBV18 to TRBJ2-7; maybe TRBD1 (5 bases). This CDR3 is 14 amino acids long. The V end lost 2 bases, the J end lost 2 bases, and 10 bases lay between the germline ends. Germline lookup yields CDR1 KGHSH and CDR2 LQKENI. CDR3 protein: CASSPIRGTYEQYF. The CDR3 DNA reads TGTGCCAGCTCACCAATAAGGGGAACCTACGAGCAGTACTTC.

The chain couples TRBV15 to TRBJ2-7; 7 bases match TRBD1. There are 14 residues in the CDR3. From germline, CDR1 is LNHNV and CDR2 YYDKDF (reference sequence). V shed 4 bases and J 2 bases; nucleotides not matched to a gene: 5. CDR3 loop: CATSKNQGAYEQYF. The CDR3 DNA follows: TGTGCCACCAGCAAAAACCAGGGGGCCTACGAGCAGTACTTC. Together with reference TRBV15 and TRBJ2-7, the CDR3 gives the full variable domain: DAMVIQNPRYQVTQFGKPVTLSCSQTLNHNVMYWYQQKSSQAPKLLFHYYDKDFNNEADTPDNFQSRRPNTSFCFLDIRSPGLGDTAMYLCATSKNQGAYEQYFGPGTRLTVT.

The rearrangement links TRBV21-1 to TRBJ1-2; TRBD1 is taken as the D call from the table, unchecked against the DNA. TRBV21-1 is a known pseudogene. This CDR3 comprises 16 residues. CDR3 DNA sequence: TGTGCCAGCAGCAGCCCGGGACAGCCCAACCATGGGGGCTACACCTTC. This translates into CASSSPGQPNHGGYTF.

The genes are TRBV30 and TRBJ1-6; 9 nucleotides match TRBD1. The length of the CDR3 is 13 residues. Trimming removed 4 bases from V and 7 bases from J; junction bases left unmatched: 2. Per the germline V gene, CDR1 is GTSNPN and CDR2 is SVGIG (reference sequence). The CDR3 sequence is CAWKTGGNSPLHF. CDR3 bases: TGTGCCTGGAAGACAGGGGGGAATTCACCCCTCCACTTT.

CDR3 DNA: TGTGCCAGCAGAGATAACACCAGGGGAACATACGAGCAGTACTTC. This translates into CASRDNTRGTYEQYF. The chain links TRBV6-5 to TRBJ2-7, with a tentative D call TRBD1 (6 bases). Germline values: CDR1 MNHEY, CDR2 SVGAGI. The CDR3 runs 15 residues. Trimming cost V 6 bases and J 4 bases, with 19 bases left between them.